The present T cell receptor (beta chain) was sequenced within a study of T cells in Graves' hyperthyroidism and ophthalmopathy (dated by TCRdb to the late 2010s). Some background on the complete study: Peripheral blood was sampled at the time of initial diagnosis, prior to any treatment. TCR Vbeta CDR3 sequencing of 120 to 150 peripheral blood samples (43 ophthalmopathy, 70 to 85 hyperthyroidism and some 17 progressor patients) is reported in the paper. Prospective prediction of ophthalmopathy was tested in an independent validation cohort of about 19 hyperthyroidism patients and 17 patients who later progressed to ophthalmopathy. In more than 5 Graves' hyperthyroidism patients, the study also compared T-cell repertoires from thyroid tissue with T-cell repertoires from blood. After sampling, hyperthyroidism patients received methimazole starting at 30 mg daily, and ophthalmopathy patients received high-dose intravenous methylprednisolone. To identify TCR V-J signatures that set the groups apart, the researchers used a discovery cohort of about a hundred patients, made up of 43 with Graves' ophthalmopathy and 57 with stable Graves' hyperthyroidism. The approximately 90 discovery patients were divided at random into training and test sets in a 7:3 ratio.

Here is what the overall study found, with its caveats: No statistical method was used to fix the sample size in advance, and group allocation was not hidden from the investigators. In validation, the model predicted progression to ophthalmopathy a median of roughly six months before onset, with about 71% sensitivity and about 72% specificity. Most expanded thyroid clonotypes (frequency above 0.001) were also found in blood, which suggests that blood repertoires may mirror thyroid immune responses. A model built on a 13 V-J signature distinguished ophthalmopathy from stable hyperthyroidism, reaching 85% to 90% sensitivity and under 84% specificity in cross-validation and 80%/75% in testing.

Taken from the germline V gene, the CDR1 and CDR2 loops are MNHNS and SASEGT. V loses 6 bases of germline sequence and J loses 0 bases, and the interval between the two ends is 21 bases. There are 18 amino acids in the CDR3, from cysteine to phenylalanine inclusive. The retained sequence is limited to the CDR3, 54 bases, with the frame set at the first base. This clonotype was seen a few times. Its specific antigen is unknown. No much larger clone exists at a distance of one base, and base qualities are not known. The TCR beta CDR3 regions were amplified from the RNA transcripts. For the first round of RT-PCR on the TCR CDR3, the HTBI primer set was used together with the Qiagen OneStep RT-PCR kit. The libraries were constructed in a second round of multiplex PCR and then size-selected and purified. Paired-end sequencing of the libraries was performed with 100 bp reads on an Illumina HiSeq2000. As for the original processing: SOAPnuke was used to process the raw data, with reads discarded if the reads contained adapters or uncalled bases, had a mean Phred below 15, or lacked an exact constant-primer or identifier match. High-quality paired reads were merged with COPE v1.2.5, and unique nucleotide sequences were defined as clonotypes. MiTCR v1.1 was used to align clonotypes to the IMGT TRBV, TRBD and TRBJ reference segments. The analysis was restricted to V-J combinations with a frequency above 0.0001, which together covered roughly 99% of the repertoires. The TCS score was defined as F50 (clonal expansion) divided by E x V (chaos), with BLOSUM62-based TCRdist calculated between CDR3 peptides within each V-J. Welch's t-statistics and random forest reduced 500 to 650 V-J features to roughly 13, which were used in a naive Bayes classifier (R e1071). The public reads were quality trimmed at Q25 with fastp and then assembled into clones with MiXCR by TCRdb, keeping productive beta chains. Each entry merges the rows of one CDR3 protein and shows their most common DNA and genes. Here the V and J calls rest on TCRdb's processing, not on the authors' analysis. The sample profile shows roughly 570,000 distinct CDR3 sequences; 15% to 19% of them were found once. The top ten hold around 7.3% of the sample.

Stable Graves' hyperthyroidism was defined as no progression to ophthalmopathy during 18 months of follow-up. Hyperthyroidism patients were newly diagnosed, had a disease duration of under 2 months, and were aged 18 to 65 years. Patients with uncontrolled infections, other autoimmune diseases, pregnancy or lactation were excluded. Diagnoses relied on clinical symptoms, serum thyroxine and TRAb, thyroid ultrasound and orbital computed tomography. PBMCs were separated from 10 ml of fresh peripheral blood using Ficoll-Paque density gradient centrifugation. Trizol reagent was used to extract total RNA, and RNA quality was then checked on an Agilent 2100 Bioanalyzer.

Input material: blood. Rearrangement joined TRBV6-1 to TRBJ1-5, with a weak D call of TRBD1 (5 bases match). The clonotype was recovered from a woman aged 30 to 39 with Graves' hyperthyroidism. The CDR3 amino acid sequence is: CASSLTFATGVSNQPQHF. Here is the DNA: TGTGCCAGCAGCTTGACCTTTGCTACAGGTGTTAGCAATCAGCCCCAGCATTTT.